A selection of T cell receptor beta chains follows, all from one sample in a study of blood T cell repertoires in COVID-19. Profiling relied on immunoSEQ multiplex PCR, and the TCRdb table lists in-frame clones only, not all of them. The profile shows tens of thousands of clones, 85% to 90% of them singletons. Sequenced sample: peripheral blood. The origin of the receptors is an older man with active or convalescent COVID-19. CDR3s leave out the opening cysteine and the closing phenylalanine or tryptophan. Clone size, where shown, is once, few, many, or a class for clones that have expanded.

few	TRBV4-1	TRBJ1-4	ASSHSGQGAEKLF
once	TRBV30	TRBJ2-5	AQGQGEETQY
-	TRBV29-1	TRBJ2-2	SVQLGGRAAGELF
few	TRBV4-1	TRBJ1-2	ASSQSVAQGGNYGYT
once	TRBV9	TRBJ2-2	ASSVVQAGELF
few	TRBV2	TRBJ1-1	ASSPRQGLTEAF
-	TRBV19	TRBJ1-5	ASSKDTGGRPQH
-	TRBV27	TRBJ1-5	ASSLRGGRFNQPQH
-	TRBV9	TRBJ1-2	ASSEGEDQGGDYRGYT
-	TRBV19	TRBJ2-1	ASSWDRVGNEQF
-	TRBV7-2	TRBJ1-5	ASSLAGRVNQPQH
-	TRBV11-3	TRBJ2-1	ASSLASGPYNEQF
once	TRBV11-2	TRBJ2-7	ASTLSPAYEQY